This T cell receptor beta chain was documented in a study of T cell repertoires in cytomegalovirus infection. Study details: Based on public TCR beta signatures, there were indications of CMV infection and of a matching HLA type. Study-wide points: Across the ex vivo response, the dominant clonotypes were HLA-C-restricted CMV-specific TCR beta clonotypes. Carriage of CMV together with the relevant HLA was identifiable through cumulative public TCR beta family frequency.

This clonotype occurred many times. The antigen is not known. Because the CDR3's place on the DNA is in doubt, the DNA is left out and the CDR3 is given as listed by TCRdb. Via MiXCR, TCRdb re-called the reads, giving one row per CDR3 protein. The table records about 230,000 distinct CDR3 sequences, roughly 6.5% of them present only once. The CDR3 has 17 residues if both end residues are counted. The germline CDR1 and CDR2 sequences are SGHTA and FQGNSA. Specimen: PBMCs. The chain is built from TRBV7-2 and TRBJ2-2; the D call of TRBD1 is as the table states it, not checked on the DNA. This receptor was taken from a human donor in good health (CMV status not recorded). Some clones in this sample may be carry-over from other donors' samples. CDR3 protein: CASSFGPGTANTGELFF.